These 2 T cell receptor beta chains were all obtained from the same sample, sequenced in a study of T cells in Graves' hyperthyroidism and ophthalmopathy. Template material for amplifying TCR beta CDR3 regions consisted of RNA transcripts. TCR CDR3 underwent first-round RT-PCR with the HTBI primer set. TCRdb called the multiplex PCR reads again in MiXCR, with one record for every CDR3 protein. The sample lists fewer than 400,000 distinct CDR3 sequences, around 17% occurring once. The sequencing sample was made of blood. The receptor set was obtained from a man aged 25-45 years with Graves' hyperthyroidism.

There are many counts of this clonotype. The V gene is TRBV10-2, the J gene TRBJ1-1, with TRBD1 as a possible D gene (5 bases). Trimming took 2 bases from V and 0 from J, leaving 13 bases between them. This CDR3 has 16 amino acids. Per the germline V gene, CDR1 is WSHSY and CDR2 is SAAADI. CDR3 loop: CASSEIDSLMNTEAFF. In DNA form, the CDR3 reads TGCGCCAGCAGTGAGATTGACAGCCTAATGAACACTGAAGCTTTCTTT.

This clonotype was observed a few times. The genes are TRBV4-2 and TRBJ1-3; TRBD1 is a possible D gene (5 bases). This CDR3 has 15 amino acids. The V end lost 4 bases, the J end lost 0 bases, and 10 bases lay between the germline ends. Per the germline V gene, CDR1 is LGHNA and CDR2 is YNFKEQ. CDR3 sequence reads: CASSPGRVSGNTIYF. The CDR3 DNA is TGTGCCAGCAGCCCGGGACGGGTCTCTGGAAACACCATATATTTT.